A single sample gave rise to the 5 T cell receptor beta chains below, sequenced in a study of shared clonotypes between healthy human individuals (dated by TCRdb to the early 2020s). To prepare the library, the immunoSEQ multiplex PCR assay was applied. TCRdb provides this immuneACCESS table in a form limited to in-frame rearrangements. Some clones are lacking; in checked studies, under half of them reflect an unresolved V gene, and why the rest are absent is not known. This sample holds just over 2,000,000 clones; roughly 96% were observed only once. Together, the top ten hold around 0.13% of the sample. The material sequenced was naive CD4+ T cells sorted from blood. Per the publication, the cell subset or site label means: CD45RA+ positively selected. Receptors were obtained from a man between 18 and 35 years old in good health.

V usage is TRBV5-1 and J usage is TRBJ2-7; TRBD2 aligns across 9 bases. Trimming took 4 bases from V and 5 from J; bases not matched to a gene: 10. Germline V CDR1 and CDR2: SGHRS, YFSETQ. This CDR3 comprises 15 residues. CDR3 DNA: TGCGCCAGCAGCCCAATAGCGGGAGAAGGCAACGAGCAGTACTTC. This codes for CASSPIAGEGNEQYF.

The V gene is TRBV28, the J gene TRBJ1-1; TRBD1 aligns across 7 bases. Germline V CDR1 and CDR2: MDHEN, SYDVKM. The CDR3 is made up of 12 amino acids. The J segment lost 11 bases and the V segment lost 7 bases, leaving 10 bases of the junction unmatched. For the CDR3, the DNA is TGTGCCAGCACCTCTGACAGGGTACGTGCTTTCTTT. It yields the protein CASTSDRVRAFF.

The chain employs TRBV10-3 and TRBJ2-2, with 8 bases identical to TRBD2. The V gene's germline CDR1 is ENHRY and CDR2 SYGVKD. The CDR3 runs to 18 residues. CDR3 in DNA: TGTGGCTCTCCCCCTCGGGAGGGCCGGGGAAACAACACCGGGGAGCTGTTTTTT. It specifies CGSPPREGRGNNTGELFF.

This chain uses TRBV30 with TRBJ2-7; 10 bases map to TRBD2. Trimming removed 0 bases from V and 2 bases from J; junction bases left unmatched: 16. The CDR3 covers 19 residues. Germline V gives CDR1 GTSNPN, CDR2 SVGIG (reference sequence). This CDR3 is CAWSVRRTSGRTFPYEQYF. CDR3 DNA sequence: TGTGCCTGGAGTGTTCGTAGGACTAGCGGCCGGACCTTTCCCTACGAGCAGTACTTC.

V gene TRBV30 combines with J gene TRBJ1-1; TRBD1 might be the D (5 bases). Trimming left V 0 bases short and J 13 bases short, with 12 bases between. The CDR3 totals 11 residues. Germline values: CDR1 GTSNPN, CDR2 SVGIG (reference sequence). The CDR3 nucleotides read TGTGCCTGGAGTGTCCAGGAGACAGTTTTCTTT. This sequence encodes CAWSVQETVFF.